This T cell receptor beta chain was captured in a study of control samples from healthy donors and cancer patients. Germline V gene lookup returns CDR1 MDHEN and CDR2 SYDVKM. After removal of 2 bases from V and 0 bases from J, the junction contained 11 bases not matched to a gene. The CDR3 is 20 amino acids. Sequencing was performed with immunoSEQ multiplex PCR; in TCRdb, only in-frame clones are kept and a portion is missing. The repertoire holds around 68,000 clones, with 65% to 85% as singletons. The sequence came from a man between 60 and 75 years old in good health. Specimen: blood. The chain couples TRBV28 to TRBJ2-4; TRBD2 matches 12 bases. The CDR3 nucleotides read TGTGCCAGCAGTTTAAATGAGCTACTAGCGGGAGGACTAGCCAAAAACATTCAGTACTTC. Translation: CASSLNELLAGGLAKNIQYF.